This is a list of T cell receptor beta chains from one sample in a study of T-cell memory formation after mild COVID-19. TCRdb itself ran the 5' RACE reads through MiXCR, one entry per CDR3 protein. The sample has about 430,000 distinct CDR3 sequences; more than 15% are singletons. The sample taken for sequencing was PBMCs or a T cell subset sorted from them (not recorded which). Receptors were obtained from a man between 18 and 29 years old who had mild COVID-19 (a few samples of this study predate the infection). Cell type and time point are not known. CDR3s include the opening cysteine and the closing phenylalanine or tryptophan. Fields, in order: J gene, V gene, CDR3 protein.

j_gene: TRBJ2-5; v_gene: TRBV5-1; CDR3aa: CASSLLSGGAGETQYF
j_gene: TRBJ1-1; v_gene: TRBV20-1; CDR3aa: CSALPPGAGNTEAFF
j_gene: TRBJ2-3; v_gene: TRBV6-6; CDR3aa: CASEWTGTDTQYF
j_gene: TRBJ2-7; v_gene: TRBV7-8; CDR3aa: CASSLVTAGTSGFYEQYF
j_gene: TRBJ1-3; v_gene: TRBV5-1; CDR3aa: CASSRNQAQSSGNTIYF
j_gene: TRBJ2-5; v_gene: TRBV9; CDR3aa: CASSGLGSGQETQYF
j_gene: TRBJ2-5; v_gene: TRBV7-3; CDR3aa: CASSHNTGATQYF
j_gene: TRBJ2-3; v_gene: TRBV7-8; CDR3aa: CASSQMTRPDTQYF
j_gene: TRBJ1-2; v_gene: TRBV12-3/TRBV12-4; CDR3aa: CASSPGVFGYTF
j_gene: TRBJ1-1; v_gene: TRBV28; CDR3aa: CASVPWATTMNTEAFF
j_gene: TRBJ1-3; v_gene: TRBV5-1; CDR3aa: CASSRDFVGNTIYF
j_gene: TRBJ2-3; v_gene: TRBV12-3/TRBV12-4; CDR3aa: CASSLGTDTDTQYF
j_gene: TRBJ1-6; v_gene: TRBV7-2; CDR3aa: CASSLEGRYSPLHF
j_gene: TRBJ1-4; v_gene: TRBV4-1; CDR3aa: CASSQTRAEGEKLFF
j_gene: TRBJ2-2; v_gene: TRBV6-5; CDR3aa: CASSYRDITGELFF
j_gene: TRBJ2-2; v_gene: TRBV29-1; CDR3aa: CSVPRAGELFF
j_gene: TRBJ2-1; v_gene: TRBV4-3; CDR3aa: CASSQDVRQGRHNEQFF
j_gene: TRBJ2-5; v_gene: TRBV10-3; CDR3aa: CAITPDRFQETQYF
j_gene: TRBJ1-5; v_gene: TRBV7-2; CDR3aa: CASSLALFSNQPQHF
j_gene: TRBJ2-3; v_gene: TRBV5-1; CDR3aa: CASSSVERGADTQYF
j_gene: TRBJ1-5; v_gene: TRBV12-3/TRBV12-4; CDR3aa: CASSPTFVQPQHF
j_gene: TRBJ1-6; v_gene: TRBV18; CDR3aa: CASSPTGDKGSPLHF
j_gene: TRBJ1-6; v_gene: TRBV4-1; CDR3aa: CASSQDGQGLYSPLHF
j_gene: TRBJ2-5; v_gene: TRBV25-1; CDR3aa: CASSVNGVSETQYF
j_gene: TRBJ2-3; v_gene: TRBV11-1; CDR3aa: CASSLWDGDTDTQYF
j_gene: TRBJ1-2; v_gene: TRBV6-2/TRBV6-3; CDR3aa: CASSYSVEEMSGYTF
j_gene: TRBJ2-7; v_gene: TRBV28; CDR3aa: CASSSVDRGPRGEQYF
j_gene: TRBJ1-5; v_gene: TRBV7-3; CDR3aa: CASSPTTGRVYSNQPQHF
j_gene: TRBJ1-2; v_gene: TRBV4-3; CDR3aa: CASSQDWGGYGYTF
j_gene: TRBJ2-3; v_gene: TRBV6-5; CDR3aa: CASRLLAGGTTDTQYF
j_gene: TRBJ1-6; v_gene: TRBV9; CDR3aa: CASARGNSPLHF
j_gene: TRBJ2-3; v_gene: TRBV4-3; CDR3aa: CASSQDWEGTQYF
j_gene: TRBJ2-7; v_gene: TRBV5-1; CDR3aa: CASSPAGQSYEQYF
j_gene: TRBJ1-2; v_gene: TRBV3-1; CDR3aa: CASSLRVGHGYTF
j_gene: TRBJ2-1; v_gene: TRBV20-1; CDR3aa: CSASASGVYNEQFF
j_gene: TRBJ2-7; v_gene: TRBV11-2; CDR3aa: CASSLVHLYEQYF
j_gene: TRBJ1-2; v_gene: TRBV19; CDR3aa: CASSIDDSTGGYTF
j_gene: TRBJ1-2; v_gene: TRBV7-2; CDR3aa: CASSLGPGSYGYTF
j_gene: TRBJ1-3; v_gene: TRBV7-2; CDR3aa: CASSPARGYGNTIYF
j_gene: TRBJ2-3; v_gene: TRBV6-2/TRBV6-3; CDR3aa: CASSYYPAGATDTQYF
j_gene: TRBJ2-5; v_gene: TRBV27; CDR3aa: CASQGVGETQYF
j_gene: TRBJ2-1; v_gene: TRBV4-3; CDR3aa: CASSQGTIGQGFAYNEQFF
j_gene: TRBJ2-2; v_gene: TRBV10-3; CDR3aa: CAISARLAGNNQDTGELFF
j_gene: TRBJ1-5; v_gene: TRBV4-1; CDR3aa: CASSQMDRDNQPQHF
j_gene: TRBJ2-1; v_gene: TRBV27; CDR3aa: CASSAKHRAGGSEQFF